The clone carrying this T cell receptor (beta chain) turned up a few times. With the library built for alpha chains, this beta chain is off target and its frequency is not meaningful. The time point: sample taken at primary tumor resection. Material for sequencing was whole RNA from tumor, nontumor lung or frozen PBMC, left unsorted. Carried by each TCR cDNA molecule was a unique molecular identifier. One entry per CDR3 protein results from TCRdb running MiXCR on the 5' RACE reads. The sample carries about 10,000 distinct CDR3 sequences, over 3% recorded once. Trimming cost V 10 bases and J 2 bases, with 15 bases left between them. The CDR3 loop spans 14 amino acids. The data originate from a study of spatial heterogeneity in lung cancer.

The chain couples TRBV12-3 or TRBV12-4 to TRBJ1-5; no clear D. The sample here was PBMCs, taken at surgery. This clonotype originated in a female donor with early-stage non-small cell lung cancer. The CDR3 protein is CANSAQYGNQPQHF. The CDR3 DNA is TGTGCCAACAGCGCTCAGTACGGCAATCAGCCCCAGCATTTT.